One and the same sample provided the 24 T cell receptor beta chains below, sequenced in a study of CD8+CD57+ T cells in acquired aplastic anemia. Patients chosen for sequencing had CD8+CD57+ cells that had expanded, as shown by flow cytometry. TCR beta VDJ and CDR3 were profiled, and genomic DNA was the template. TCRdb re-derived calls from the reads in MiXCR, one entry per CDR3 protein. This table holds around 200,000 distinct CDR3 sequences, about 44% found once. Material for sequencing was sorted CD4+, CD8+, or CD8+CD57+ T cells (not recorded which) from PBMCs. Source of these receptors: a human donor with aplastic anemia.

Points on this clonotype: This could be a read error, since a much larger clone is one nucleotide away. V usage is TRBV7-6 and J usage is TRBJ2-1, with TRBD2 as a possible D gene (5 bases). From germline, CDR1 is SGHVS and CDR2 FNYEAQ. V lost 1 base and J lost 6, with 13 bases in between. The CDR3 covers 15 residues. CDR3 in amino acids: CASSLGAGYCNEQFF. DNA for the CDR3: TGTGCCAGCAGCTTAGGGGCGGGTTACTGCAATGAGCAGTTCTTC.

This clonotype was seen repeatedly, ten times or more. The rearrangement uses TRBV4-2 and TRBJ1-6; possibly TRBD1 for D (5 bases). The germline CDR1 and CDR2 sequences are LGHNA and YNFKEQ. The CDR3 loop spans 14 amino acids. The ends were cut back, 1 base at V and 10 bases at J, with 11 bases in the middle. The CDR3 region is CASSQASGGSPLHF. The CDR3 DNA reads TGTGCCAGCAGCCAAGCATCCGGGGGATCACCCCTCCACTTT.

The DNA for the CDR3 is TGTGCCAGCAGTCAACTCAGGGGGCGAGAAGGCTACACCTTC. Protein sequence: CASSQLRGREGYTF. This chain connects TRBV27 to TRBJ1-2; 8 bases line up with TRBD1. Germline CDR1 reads MNHEY; CDR2 reads SMNVEV (reference sequence). The CDR3 loop spans 14 amino acids. The J segment lost 8 bases and the V segment lost 5 bases, leaving 10 bases of the junction unmatched.

This chain uses TRBV5-1 with TRBJ2-7, with 11 bases matching TRBD2. Germline trimming cut 2 bases from V and 3 bases from J; bases unmatched to any gene: 13. This CDR3 is built from 18 residues. Looked up from germline, CDR1 is SGHRS and CDR2 is YFSETQ. In DNA, the CDR3 is TGCGCCAGCAGCTTCCTAGCGGGAGGACCAGCCGGGCTCTACGAGCAGTACTTC. This gives the protein CASSFLAGGPAGLYEQYF.

This clonotype was counted a few times. This CDR3 is CATSDAGGPQETQYF. In nucleotides, the CDR3 is TGTGCCACCAGTGATGCGGGGGGGCCCCAAGAGACCCAGTACTTC. This chain connects TRBV24-1 to TRBJ2-5; 9 bases are a match to TRBD2. Unmatched junction bases numbered 2, after V lost 3 bases and J lost 1 base. The CDR3 spans 15 residues. Germline V CDR1 and CDR2: KGHDR, SFDVKD.

The chain uses TRBV20-1 and TRBJ2-1, with 14 bases fitting TRBD2. Looked up from germline, CDR1 is DFQATT and CDR2 is SNEGSKA (reference sequence). V was pared by 0 bases and J by 10 bases, with 8 bases of the junction left unmatched. The CDR3 loop spans 16 amino acids. The CDR3 DNA is TGCAGTGCTAGAGATCTGGGACTAGCGGGAGTCAGGGAGCAGTTCTTC. Translated: CSARDLGLAGVREQFF.

This clonotype occurred many times. V and J are TRBV12-3 or TRBV12-4 and TRBJ2-2; D may be TRBD1 or TRBD2 (5 bases each). The CDR3 is 15 residues long. V was trimmed by 8 bases and J by 0 bases, leaving 13 bases between them. Here the CDR3 DNA reads TGTGCCAGCCGCCCCGGGACCGCGAACACCGGGGAGCTGTTTTTT. Translated, it gives CASRPGTANTGELFF.

The gene calls are TRBV20-1 and TRBJ1-2; D call uncertain. This CDR3 is 12 amino acids long. CDR1 is DFQATT and CDR2 is SNEGSKA in the germline V gene (reference sequence). V was clipped by 1 base and J by 8 bases, with 11 bases between them. The CDR3 region has the DNA TGCAGTGCTAGAGCTGGGTCGGGGGGCTACACCTTC. Its translation is CSARAGSGGYTF.

Note on this clonotype: A read error may explain this, as a much larger clone is one base away. V usage is TRBV28 and J usage is TRBJ1-6; no clear D gene. The germline V gene encodes CDR1 MDHEN and CDR2 SYDVKM. CDR3 length: 16 amino acids. The CDR3: CASSLAQSSYSSPLHF. In DNA, the CDR3 is TGTGCCAGCAGTTTAGCTCAGAGCTCCTATAGTTCACCCCTCCACTTT.

V usage is TRBV29-1 and J usage is TRBJ1-4; D possibly corresponds to TRBD1 (6 bases). The CDR3 sequence is 13 residues long. The V gene lost 8 bases and the J gene lost 6 bases, with 16 bases spanning the gap. Germline CDR1 reads SQVTM; CDR2 reads ANQGSEA. CDR3 DNA: TGCAGCTTGGGACGACAGGAACATGAAAAACTGTTTTTT. It specifies CSLGRQEHEKLFF.

This clonotype was observed at least ten times. The chain employs TRBV5-6 and TRBJ2-3, with D perhaps matching TRBD1 (6 bases). V dropped 6 bases and J dropped 1 base, with 12 bases sitting between them. Germline V gives CDR1 SGHDT, CDR2 YYEEEE. This CDR3 comprises 14 residues. The DNA for the CDR3 is TGTGCCAGCATTTGGGGGCTTCGCACAGATACGCAGTATTTT. Translating gives CASIWGLRTDTQYF. Drawing the rest from reference TRBV5-6 and TRBJ2-3, the complete variable domain is DAGVTQSPTHLIKTRGQQVTLRCSPKSGHDTVSWYQQALGQGPQFIFQYYEEEERQRGNFPDRFSGHQFPNYSSELNVNALLLGDSALYLCASIWGLRTDTQYFGPGTRLTVL.

This clonotype was detected only a few times. This rearrangement joins TRBV11-2 to TRBJ2-3; 9 positions match TRBD2. Germline trimming cut 5 bases from V and 3 bases from J; bases unmatched to any gene: 6. Germline V gives CDR1 SGHAT, CDR2 FQNNGV. The CDR3 runs to 15 residues. The CDR3 sequence is CASSPWTSVTDTQYF. The CDR3, as DNA: TGTGCCAGCAGCCCCTGGACTAGCGTGACAGATACGCAGTATTTT.

As for this clonotype: Its ends do not fully match the called genes, so a read error is possible. The CDR3: CASSEGSGAFETQCF. The CDR3 DNA sequence: TGTGCCAGCAGCGAGGGTAGCGGGGCGTTTGAGACCCAGTGCTTC. The chain carries TRBV2 and TRBJ2-5, with TRBD2 matching 8 bases. The length of the CDR3 is 15 residues. Germline values: CDR1 SNHLY, CDR2 FYNNEI. Looking up the rest from reference TRBV2 and TRBJ2-5 gives the full variable domain: EPEVTQTPSHQVTQMGQEVILRCVPISNHLYFYWYRQILGQKVEFLVSFYNNEISEKSEIFDDQFSVERPDGSNFTLKIRSTKLEDSAMYFCASSEGSGAFETQCFGPGTRLLVL.

This chain links TRBV7-3 with TRBJ2-2, with D hard to call. The CDR3 is made up of 13 amino acids. The V gene lost 3 bases and the J gene lost 3 bases, with 5 bases spanning the gap. Germline V gene data show CDR1 as SGHTA and CDR2 as FQGTGA. In nucleotides, the CDR3 is TGTGCCAGCAGCTTCCAGTACACCGGGGAGCTGTTTTTT. Its protein product is CASSFQYTGELFF.

This clonotype was found a few times. The chain carries TRBV24-1 and TRBJ1-2; the D is unclear. Germline V gene lookup returns CDR1 KGHDR and CDR2 SFDVKD. Trimming removed 6 bases at V and 1 base at J, with 8 bases between. The CDR3 spans 13 residues. CDR3 residues: CATSNYDNYGYTF. In DNA form, the CDR3 reads TGTGCCACCAGTAACTACGATAACTATGGCTACACCTTC.

This clonotype has more than one count but fewer than ten. The chain couples TRBV29-1 to TRBJ2-7; 8 bases fit TRBD1. CDR1 and CDR2 (germline): SQVTM, ANQGSEA. The CDR3 spans 13 residues. V shed 6 bases and J 6 bases; nucleotides not matched to a gene: 10. The CDR3 loop reads CSVDPGQVAEQYF. CDR3 DNA: TGCAGCGTCGACCCGGGACAGGTTGCCGAGCAGTACTTC.

V is TRBV20-1 and J is TRBJ1-6; TRBD1 might be the D (6 bases). From germline, CDR1 is DFQATT and CDR2 SNEGSKA (reference sequence). The CDR3 has 14 residues. With 3 bases removed from V and 5 bases from J, the gap between germline ends came to 11 bases. Here the CDR3 DNA reads TGCAGTGCTAGTAAGGGGGGCAATAATTCACCCCTCCACTTT. It translates to CSASKGGNNSPLHF.

J is TRBJ1-1 and V is TRBV7-9, with 7 bases fitting TRBD1. Germline trimming cut 4 bases from V and 4 bases from J; bases unmatched to any gene: 3. This CDR3 is built from 13 residues. Germline assignment: CDR1 SEHNR and CDR2 FQNEAQ (reference sequence). CDR3 sequence reads: CASSSTGVTEAFF. Here the CDR3 DNA reads TGTGCCAGCAGCTCTACAGGGGTCACTGAAGCTTTCTTT.

V is TRBV6-1 and J is TRBJ2-7; D may be TRBD2 (5 bases). The CDR3 covers 15 residues. V lost 7 bases to trimming and J lost 5 bases, with 21 bases between them. CDR1 MNHNS and CDR2 SASEGT come from the germline V gene. The CDR3 is CASTGGGVIRNEQYF. CDR3 in DNA: TGTGCCAGCACTGGCGGAGGAGTGATTAGGAACGAGCAGTACTTC.

This sequence joins TRBV7-6 and TRBJ1-6; D gene ambiguous. The CDR3 runs to 12 residues. Germline V gene sequence: CDR1 SGHVS, CDR2 FNYEAQ. Trimming removed 5 bases from V and 8 bases from J, with 7 bases in between. In nucleotides, the CDR3 is TGTGCCAGCAGCATAAACGATTCACCCCTCCACTTT. Its protein is CASSINDSPLHF.

The genes are TRBV5-5 and TRBJ1-1; weak D call: TRBD1 (5 bases). The CDR3 length is 17 residues. CDR1 and CDR2 (germline): SGHKS, YYEKEE (reference sequence). V was clipped by 0 bases and J by 0 bases, with 15 bases between them. CDR3 sequence: CASSLATRESLNTEAFF. For the CDR3, the DNA is TGTGCCAGCAGCTTGGCCACCAGGGAGAGCTTGAACACTGAAGCTTTCTTT. The whole variable domain, filled in from reference TRBV5-5 and TRBJ1-1, reads DAGVTQSPTHLIKTRGQQVTLRCSPISGHKSVSWYQQVLGQGPQFIFQYYEKEERGRGNFPDRFSARQFPNYSSELNVNALLLGDSALYLCASSLATRESLNTEAFFGQGTRLTVV.

This clonotype has just a few counts. The chain combines TRBV20-1 with TRBJ2-3; D is uncertain. The CDR3 covers 15 residues. Trimming removed 4 bases at V and 1 base at J, with 15 bases between. CDR1 is DFQATT, CDR2 SNEGSKA, per germline (reference sequence). The CDR3 DNA follows: TGCAGTGCTACCAGTAAGAAAAGAGGCACAGATACGCAGTATTTT. It specifies CSATSKKRGTDTQYF.

The chain carries TRBV20-1 and TRBJ2-7, with 8 nucleotides matching TRBD1. Germline V CDR1 and CDR2: DFQATT, SNEGSKA (reference sequence). V shed 6 bases and J 6 bases; nucleotides not matched to a gene: 10. The CDR3 covers 13 residues. The DNA of the CDR3 is TGCAGTGCCCAACGGGACAGGCAGGGCGAGCAGTACTTC. Encoded protein: CSAQRDRQGEQYF.

The chain couples TRBV7-8 to TRBJ2-1; D call uncertain. V shed 3 bases and J shed 5 bases, with 8 bases lying between them. CDR3 length: 13 residues. Germline assignment: CDR1 SGHVS and CDR2 FQNEAQ. The CDR3, as DNA: TGTGCCAGCAGCTTGACGGTTGACAATGAGCAGTTCTTC. Translated: CASSLTVDNEQFF.